The present TCR beta chain was sequenced within a study of cytomegalovirus exposure and HLA in healthy donors. Points from the study as a whole: A reported reduction in N-insertions relative to the approximately 670-donor mean was seen in an Asian-associated ancestry cluster in a later analysis.

It was with 60 Vbeta and 13 Jbeta primers that the PCR ran. Measured with immunoSEQ multiplex PCR; TCRdb has only the in-frame clones, and not every one. The table records about 130,000 clones, 80% of them present only once. Remarks on this clone: As yet, its antigen is unknown.

V lost 2 bases and J lost 2; bases outside the gene matches: 3. CDR1 and CDR2 from the germline V gene are SNHLY and FYNNEI. The CDR3 extends over 15 amino acids. V usage is TRBV2 and J usage is TRBJ2-7; 10 nucleotides match TRBD1. The receptor's source is a woman aged 40 to 49 in good health and CMV-seronegative. Sample: PBMCs. The CDR3 sequence: CASSEYGQGAYEQYF. The CDR3 nucleotides are TGTGCCAGCAGTGAATACGGACAGGGGGCCTACGAGCAGTACTTC.